This is a list of T cell receptor beta chains from one sample in a study of response to subunit inactivated influenza vaccine. TCRdb reanalysed the RT-PCR reads using MiXCR and keeps one entry per CDR3 protein. The sample has roughly 500,000 distinct CDR3 sequences; more than 15% are singletons. The specimen comprised CD4+ T cells sorted from PBMCs, sampled roughly 24 months after vaccination. The receptors come from a man between 50 and 69 years old who received an inactivated influenza vaccine. Both conserved end residues are part of each CDR3. The order of the fields is V gene, D gene, J gene, clone size, CDR3 length, CDR3 DNA, CDR3 protein. D genes are given only for firm matches. Not every row has a clone size; where given, it reads once, few, many or a size class.

TRBV4-2	-	TRBJ2-5	-	14	TGTGCCAGCAGCCAAGAACCCTCCACGGAGACCCAGTACTTC	CASSQEPSTETQYF
TRBV28	-	TRBJ1-1	-	16	TGTGCCAGCAGTTTGGGGGGACTACTACTTAGCACTGAAGCTTTCTTT	CASSLGGLLLSTEAFF
TRBV10-2	TRBD1	TRBJ1-1	few	14	TGCGCCAGCAGTGGGGACAGGGGAGACACTGAAGCTTTCTTT	CASSGDRGDTEAFF
TRBV9	-	TRBJ2-7	many	14	TGTGCCAGCAGCGTATCCCCACGATCCTACGAGCAGTACTTC	CASSVSPRSYEQYF
TRBV6-2/TRBV6-3	TRBD2	TRBJ2-3	few	16	TGTGCCAGCACCAAAGGACTAGCGGGGACCTCAGATACGCAGTATTTT	CASTKGLAGTSDTQYF
TRBV5-1	-	TRBJ2-5	few	14	TGCGCCAGCAGCCGCAGGGGCGTCGAGGAGACCCAGTACTTC	CASSRRGVEETQYF
TRBV18	-	TRBJ2-2	-	14	TGTGCCAGCTCACCACCGAGTGTGTCCGGGGAGCTGTTTTTT	CASSPPSVSGELFF
TRBV10-3	-	TRBJ2-2	few	13	TGTGCCATCATGAGGGATGGCACCGGGGAGCTGTTTTTT	CAIMRDGTGELFF
TRBV6-5	TRBD2	TRBJ2-2	-	14	TGTGCCAGCAGTTCCTTTAGCGGGGGCGGGGAGCTGTTTTTT	CASSSFSGGGELFF
TRBV5-1	-	TRBJ1-1	few	12	TGCGCCAGCAGCTCTGGACCGCATGAAGCTTTCTTT	CASSSGPHEAFF
TRBV12-3/TRBV12-4	-	TRBJ2-5	few	12	TGTGCCAGCAACCGGGGCCGAGAGACCCAGTACTTC	CASNRGRETQYF
TRBV7-2	-	TRBJ2-7	-	13	TGTGCCAGCGGCACAGGGCTGTTGAACGAGCAGTACTTC	CASGTGLLNEQYF
TRBV10-3	TRBD1	TRBJ1-2	few	16	TGTGCCATCAGTGAGGTTGGGGACAGCCCTAACTATGGCTACACCTTC	CAISEVGDSPNYGYTF
TRBV5-1	TRBD2	TRBJ2-5	-	15	TGCGCCAGCAGCGAGGCGGGGGGGCCTCAAGAGACCCAGTACTTC	CASSEAGGPQETQYF
TRBV20-1	-	TRBJ2-3	-	16	TGCAGTGCTAATAACCGTGGGGGGGCCAGCACAGATACGCAGTATTTT	CSANNRGGASTDTQYF
TRBV20-1	TRBD1	TRBJ2-7	few	14	TGCAGTGCTATACCGGGACAGGGGTTAGGGGAGCAGTACTTC	CSAIPGQGLGEQYF
TRBV9	TRBD2	TRBJ2-5	few	15	TGTGCCAGCAGCTCTGGGACTAGACTAAGCGAGACCCAGTACTTC	CASSSGTRLSETQYF
TRBV20-1	TRBD1	TRBJ2-5	-	14	TGCAGTGCTAGGGGGACAGATAACAAAGAGACCCAGTACTTC	CSARGTDNKETQYF
TRBV7-9	-	TRBJ2-3	few	16	TGTGCCAGCAGCTCTCCGCTTGCCACCGGCACAGATACGCAGTATTTT	CASSSPLATGTDTQYF
TRBV28	-	TRBJ2-7	few	14	TGTGCCAGCAGTCCCGGACAGCCTCCCTACGAGCAGTACTTC	CASSPGQPPYEQYF
TRBV5-6	-	TRBJ2-3	-	14	TGTGCCAGCACTCCCCCGGGGGGCTCAGATACGCAGTATTTT	CASTPPGGSDTQYF
TRBV12-3/TRBV12-4	TRBD2	TRBJ2-1	few	13	TGTGCCAGCTGGACTAGCGGGAGGAATGAGCAGTTCTTC	CASWTSGRNEQFF
TRBV11-2	TRBD2	TRBJ2-2	-	18	TGTGCCAGCAGCTGGCGACGGACTAGCGGGTTTAACACCGGGGAGCTGTTTTTT	CASSWRRTSGFNTGELFF
TRBV4-3	-	TRBJ2-7	-	15	TGCGCCAGCAGCCAAGAGGGAGGACTGTACTACGAGCAGTACTTC	CASSQEGGLYYEQYF
TRBV6-1	TRBD1	TRBJ2-2	few	15	TGTGCCAGCAGGGGACAGGGAAGGTTAACCGGGGAGCTGTTTTTT	CASRGQGRLTGELFF
TRBV3-1	-	TRBJ1-2	-	13	TGTGCCAGCAGCCAAGTCTCTCAGGGTGGCTACACCTTC	CASSQVSQGGYTF
TRBV12-3/TRBV12-4	TRBD2	TRBJ2-1	few	15	TGTGCCAGCAGCCCCGTTTTAGCGGGGTTTAATGAGCAGTTCTTC	CASSPVLAGFNEQFF
TRBV4-1	-	TRBJ1-5	-	15	TGCGCCAGCAGCCAAGATGGGCAAGGCAATCAGCCCCAGCATTTT	CASSQDGQGNQPQHF
TRBV21-1	-	TRBJ2-1	-	17	TGTGCCAGCAGCAAAAGAGGCCTCCTCTACTCCTACAATGAGCAGTTCTTC	CASSKRGLLYSYNEQFF
TRBV11-2	-	TRBJ2-7	many	16	TGTGCCAGCAGCATAGGATCCGGGACCGGAACCTACGAGCAGTACTTC	CASSIGSGTGTYEQYF
TRBV18	TRBD1	TRBJ1-2	-	17	TGTGCCAGCTCACCGGGACAGGGTCTCCAAAAAGGGTCGGGCTACACCTTC	CASSPGQGLQKGSGYTF
TRBV4-1	TRBD1	TRBJ1-2	-	16	TGCGCCAGCAGCCCTGACCCGGGACAGGCTTCCTATGGCTACACCTTC	CASSPDPGQASYGYTF
TRBV12-3/TRBV12-4	TRBD1	TRBJ1-1	few	15	TGTGCCAGCCGATCCCTCCCAGGGGGCCACACTGAAGCTTTCTTT	CASRSLPGGHTEAFF
TRBV7-2	TRBD1	TRBJ2-1	-	16	TGTGCCAGCAGCTACAATACAGGGGGCAGGGGCCAGGTACAGTTCTTC	CASSYNTGGRGQVQFF
TRBV5-1	-	TRBJ2-1	few	17	TGCGCCAGCAGCCGTCCCGGGACCTCTATCTCCTACAATGAGCAGTTCTTC	CASSRPGTSISYNEQFF
TRBV20-1	TRBD2	TRBJ2-7	many	15	TGCAGTGCCAAGCGACCGGGACTAGGGGCTAGGGAGCAGTACTTC	CSAKRPGLGAREQYF
TRBV20-1	-	TRBJ1-5	few	15	TGCAGTGCTAGTCTGTCAGGTGGAAGCAATCAGCCCCAGCATTTT	CSASLSGGSNQPQHF
TRBV29-1	TRBD2	TRBJ2-7	-	13	TGCAGCGTTTGGACTAGTTCCTCCTACGAGCAGTACTTC	CSVWTSSSYEQYF
TRBV5-1	-	TRBJ1-1	-	12	TGCGCCAGCAGCCCCGGGACAAGTGAAGCTTTCTTT	CASSPGTSEAFF
TRBV4-1	-	TRBJ1-5	-	16	TGCGCCAGCAGCCAAGATCCGGAAAGGATCAATCAGCCCCAGCATTTT	CASSQDPERINQPQHF
TRBV28	-	TRBJ2-7	-	14	TGTGCCAGCAGTATCAACAGTGCCTCCTACGAGCAGTACTTC	CASSINSASYEQYF
TRBV4-3	-	TRBJ1-6	-	15	TGCGCCAGCAGCCAAGATCGGGGGGTGAGTTCACCCCTCCACTTT	CASSQDRGVSSPLHF
TRBV24-1	-	TRBJ2-5	once	13	TGTGCCACCAGTGACGGGAGTCGGGAGACCCAGTACTTC	CATSDGSRETQYF
TRBV20-1	TRBD2	TRBJ2-4	many	15	TGCAGTGCTCCGACTAGCGGGATAGCCAAAAACATTCAGTACTTC	CSAPTSGIAKNIQYF